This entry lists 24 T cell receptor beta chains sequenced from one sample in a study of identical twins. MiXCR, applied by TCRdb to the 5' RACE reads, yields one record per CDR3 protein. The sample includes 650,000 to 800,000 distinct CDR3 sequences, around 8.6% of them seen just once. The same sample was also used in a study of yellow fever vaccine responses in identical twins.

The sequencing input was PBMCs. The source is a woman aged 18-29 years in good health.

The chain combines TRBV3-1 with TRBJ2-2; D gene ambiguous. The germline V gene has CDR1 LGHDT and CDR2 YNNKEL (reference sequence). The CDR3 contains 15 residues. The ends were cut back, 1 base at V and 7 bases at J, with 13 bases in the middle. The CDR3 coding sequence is TGTGCCAGCAGCCAAGTGGTCATGGGTGGCGGGGAGCTGTTTTTT. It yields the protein CASSQVVMGGGELFF.

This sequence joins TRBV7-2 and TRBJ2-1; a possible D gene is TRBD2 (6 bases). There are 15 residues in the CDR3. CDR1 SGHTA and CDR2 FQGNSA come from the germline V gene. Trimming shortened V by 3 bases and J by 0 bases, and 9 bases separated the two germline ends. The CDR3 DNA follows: TGTGCCAGCAGCTTCTTGGGAGGCTCCTACAATGAGCAGTTCTTC. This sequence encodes CASSFLGGSYNEQFF.

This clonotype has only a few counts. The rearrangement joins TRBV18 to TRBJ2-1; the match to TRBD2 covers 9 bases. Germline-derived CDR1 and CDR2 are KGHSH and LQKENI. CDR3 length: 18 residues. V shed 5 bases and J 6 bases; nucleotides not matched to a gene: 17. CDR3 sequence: CASSGELRSGTSSNEQFF. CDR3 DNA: TGTGCCAGCTCAGGAGAGCTCCGATCCGGGACTAGCTCCAATGAGCAGTTCTTC.

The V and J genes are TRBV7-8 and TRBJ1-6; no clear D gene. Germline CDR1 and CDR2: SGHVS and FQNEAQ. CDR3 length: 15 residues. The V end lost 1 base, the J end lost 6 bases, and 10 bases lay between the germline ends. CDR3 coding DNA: TGTGCCAGCAGCTTAGTTCAGGCCTTTAATTCACCCCTCCACTTT. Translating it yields CASSLVQAFNSPLHF.

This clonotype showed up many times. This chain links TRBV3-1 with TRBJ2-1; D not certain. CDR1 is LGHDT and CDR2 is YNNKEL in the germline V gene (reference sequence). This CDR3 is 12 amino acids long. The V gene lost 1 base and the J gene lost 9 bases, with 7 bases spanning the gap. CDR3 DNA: TGTGCCAGCAGCCAAGGGAAGGCTGAGCAGTTCTTC. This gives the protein CASSQGKAEQFF.

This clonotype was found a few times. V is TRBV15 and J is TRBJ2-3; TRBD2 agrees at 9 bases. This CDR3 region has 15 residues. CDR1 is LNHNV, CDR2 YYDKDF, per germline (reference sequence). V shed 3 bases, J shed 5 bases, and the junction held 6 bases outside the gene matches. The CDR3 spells CATSSRLAAQDTQYF. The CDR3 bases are TGTGCCACCAGCAGTAGACTAGCGGCACAAGATACGCAGTATTTT.

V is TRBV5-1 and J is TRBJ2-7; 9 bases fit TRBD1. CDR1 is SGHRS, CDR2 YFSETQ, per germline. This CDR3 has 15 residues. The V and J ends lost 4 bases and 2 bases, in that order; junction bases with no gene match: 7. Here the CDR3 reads CASSTAGTGTYEQYF. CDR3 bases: TGCGCCAGCAGCACAGCCGGGACAGGGACCTACGAGCAGTACTTC.

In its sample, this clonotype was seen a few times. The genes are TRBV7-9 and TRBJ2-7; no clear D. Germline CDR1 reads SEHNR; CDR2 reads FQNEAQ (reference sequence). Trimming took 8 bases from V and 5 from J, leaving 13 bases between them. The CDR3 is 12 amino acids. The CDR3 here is CASRELSNEQYF. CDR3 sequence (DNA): TGTGCCAGCCGAGAGCTGTCGAACGAGCAGTACTTC.

The CDR3 DNA reads as TGTGCCAGCAGCCGAACGGGCGGGGGGGGCCAAGAGACCCAGTACTTC. Translating gives CASSRTGGGGQETQYF. J is TRBJ2-5 and V is TRBV21-1; the table's TRBD2 call for D was not verified on the DNA. TRBV21-1 is a recognized pseudogene. This CDR3 has 16 residues.

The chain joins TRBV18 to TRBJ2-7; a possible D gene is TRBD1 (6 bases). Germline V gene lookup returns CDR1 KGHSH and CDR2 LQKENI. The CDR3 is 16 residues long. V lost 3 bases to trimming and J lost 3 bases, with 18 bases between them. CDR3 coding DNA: TGTGCCAGCTCACCCCTCCCGATCAGGGGCGGCTACGAGCAGTACTTC. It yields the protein CASSPLPIRGGYEQYF.

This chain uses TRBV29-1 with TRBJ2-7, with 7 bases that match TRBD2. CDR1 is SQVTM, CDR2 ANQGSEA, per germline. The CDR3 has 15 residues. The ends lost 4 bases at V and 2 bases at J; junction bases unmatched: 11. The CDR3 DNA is TGCAGCGTTGGGGAGGGTAGCGGTTCCCCCTACGAGCAGTACTTC. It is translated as CSVGEGSGSPYEQYF.

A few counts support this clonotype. The CDR3 spells CASSSDRGPGDEQYF. The CDR3 coding sequence is TGTGCCAGCAGCTCCGACAGGGGGCCAGGAGACGAGCAGTACTTC. The chain links TRBV7-9 to TRBJ2-7; 10 nucleotides match TRBD1. Germline CDR1 and CDR2: SEHNR and FQNEAQ (reference sequence). The CDR3 loop spans 15 amino acids. Trimming cost V 4 bases and J 5 bases; bases outside gene matches: 8.

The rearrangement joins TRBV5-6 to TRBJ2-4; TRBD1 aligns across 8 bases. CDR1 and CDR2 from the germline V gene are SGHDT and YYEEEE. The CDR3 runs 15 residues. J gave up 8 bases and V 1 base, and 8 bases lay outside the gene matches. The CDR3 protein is CASSLRPGQVDIQYF. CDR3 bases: TGTGCCAGCAGCTTGCGGCCGGGACAGGTGGACATTCAGTACTTC.

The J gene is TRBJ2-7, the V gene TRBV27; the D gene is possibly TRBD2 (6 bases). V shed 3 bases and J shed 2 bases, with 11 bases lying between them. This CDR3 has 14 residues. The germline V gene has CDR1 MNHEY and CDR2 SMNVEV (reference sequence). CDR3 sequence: CASSFDSGPYEQYF. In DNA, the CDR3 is TGTGCCAGCAGTTTTGATAGCGGTCCCTACGAGCAGTACTTC.

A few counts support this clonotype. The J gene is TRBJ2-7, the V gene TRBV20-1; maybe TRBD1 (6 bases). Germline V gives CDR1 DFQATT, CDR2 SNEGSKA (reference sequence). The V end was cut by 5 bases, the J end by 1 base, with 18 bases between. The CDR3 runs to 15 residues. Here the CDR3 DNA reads TGCAGTGCTGATGCCAGACAGGAGATATCCTACGAGCAGTACTTC. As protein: CSADARQEISYEQYF.

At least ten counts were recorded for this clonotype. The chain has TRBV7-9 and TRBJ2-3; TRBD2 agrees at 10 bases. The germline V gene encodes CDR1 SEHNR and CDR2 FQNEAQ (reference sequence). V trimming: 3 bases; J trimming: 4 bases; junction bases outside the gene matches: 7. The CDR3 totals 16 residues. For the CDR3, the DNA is TGTGCCAGCAGCTTCAGTCTAGCGGGGGCGGCAGATACGCAGTATTTT. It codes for CASSFSLAGAADTQYF.

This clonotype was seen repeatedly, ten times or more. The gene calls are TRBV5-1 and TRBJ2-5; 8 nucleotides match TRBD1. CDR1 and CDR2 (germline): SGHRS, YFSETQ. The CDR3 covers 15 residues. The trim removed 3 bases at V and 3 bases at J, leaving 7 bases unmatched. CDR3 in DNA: TGCGCCAGCAGCTATCCCGGGACAGGAAAAGAGACCCAGTACTTC. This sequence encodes CASSYPGTGKETQYF.

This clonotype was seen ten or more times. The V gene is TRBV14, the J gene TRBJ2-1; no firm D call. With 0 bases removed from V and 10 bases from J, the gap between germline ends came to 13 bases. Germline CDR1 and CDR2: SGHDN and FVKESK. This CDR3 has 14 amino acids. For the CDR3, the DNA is TGTGCCAGCAGCCAAGAGGCGGCACTATCAGAGCAGTTCTTC. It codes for CASSQEAALSEQFF.

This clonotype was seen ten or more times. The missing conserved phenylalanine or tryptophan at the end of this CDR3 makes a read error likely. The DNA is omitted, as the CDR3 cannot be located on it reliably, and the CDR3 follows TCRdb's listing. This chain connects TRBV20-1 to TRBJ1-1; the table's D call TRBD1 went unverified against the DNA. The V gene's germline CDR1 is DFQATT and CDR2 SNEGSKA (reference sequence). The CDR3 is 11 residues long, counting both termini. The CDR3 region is CSAGPKGQGII.

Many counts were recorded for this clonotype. CDR3 in DNA: TGCAGCGTTGAAGCCCCCCGGGGGCGAGGCACAGATACGCAGTATTTT. This sequence encodes CSVEAPRGRGTDTQYF. V and J are TRBV29-1 and TRBJ2-3; perhaps D is TRBD1 or TRBD2 (6 bases each). The CDR3 covers 16 residues. From germline, CDR1 is SQVTM and CDR2 ANQGSEA. The V and J ends lost 1 base and 1 base respectively, with 15 bases between them.

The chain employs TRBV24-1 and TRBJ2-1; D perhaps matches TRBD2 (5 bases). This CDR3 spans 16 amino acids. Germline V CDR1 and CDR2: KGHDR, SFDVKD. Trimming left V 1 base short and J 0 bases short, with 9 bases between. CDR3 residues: CATSDFSASSYNEQFF. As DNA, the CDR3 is TGTGCCACCAGTGATTTTAGCGCCAGCTCCTACAATGAGCAGTTCTTC.

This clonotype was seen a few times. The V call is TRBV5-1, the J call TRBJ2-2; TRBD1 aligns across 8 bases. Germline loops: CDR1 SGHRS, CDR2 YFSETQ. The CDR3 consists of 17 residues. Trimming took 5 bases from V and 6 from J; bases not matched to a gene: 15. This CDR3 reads CASRMDRVGLKPGELFF. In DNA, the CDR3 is TGCGCCAGCAGGATGGACAGGGTCGGTTTAAAACCCGGGGAGCTGTTTTTT.

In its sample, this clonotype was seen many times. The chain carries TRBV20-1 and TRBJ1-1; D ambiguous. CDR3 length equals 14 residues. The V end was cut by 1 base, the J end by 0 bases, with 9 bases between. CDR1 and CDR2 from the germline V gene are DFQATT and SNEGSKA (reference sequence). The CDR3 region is CSARGPIVNTEAFF. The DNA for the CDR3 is TGCAGTGCTAGAGGGCCGATTGTGAACACTGAAGCTTTCTTT.

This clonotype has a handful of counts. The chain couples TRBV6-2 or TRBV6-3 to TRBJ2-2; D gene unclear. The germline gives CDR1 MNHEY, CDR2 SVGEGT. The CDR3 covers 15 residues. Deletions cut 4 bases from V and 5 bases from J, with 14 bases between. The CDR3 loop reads CASSWRTTRTGELFF. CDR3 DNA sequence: TGTGCCAGCAGTTGGCGGACCACCCGTACCGGGGAGCTGTTTTTT.